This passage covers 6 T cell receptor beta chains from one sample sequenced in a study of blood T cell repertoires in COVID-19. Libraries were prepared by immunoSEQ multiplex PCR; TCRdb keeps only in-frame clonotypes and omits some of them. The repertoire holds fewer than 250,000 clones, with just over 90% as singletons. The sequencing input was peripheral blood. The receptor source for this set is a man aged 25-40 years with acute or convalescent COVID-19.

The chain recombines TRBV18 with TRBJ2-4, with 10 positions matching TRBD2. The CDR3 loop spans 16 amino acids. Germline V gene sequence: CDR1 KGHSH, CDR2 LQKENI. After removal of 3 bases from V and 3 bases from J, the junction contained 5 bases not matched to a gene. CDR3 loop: CASSPGTSVSKNIQYF. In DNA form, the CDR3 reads TGTGCCAGCTCACCCGGGACTAGCGTGAGCAAAAACATTCAGTACTTC.

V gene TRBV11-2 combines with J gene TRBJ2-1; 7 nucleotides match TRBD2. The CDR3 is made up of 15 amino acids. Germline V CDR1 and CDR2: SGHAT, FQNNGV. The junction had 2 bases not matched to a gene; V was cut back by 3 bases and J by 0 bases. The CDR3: CASSLWTSSYNEQFF. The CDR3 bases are TGTGCCAGCAGCTTGTGGACTAGCTCCTACAATGAGCAGTTCTTC.

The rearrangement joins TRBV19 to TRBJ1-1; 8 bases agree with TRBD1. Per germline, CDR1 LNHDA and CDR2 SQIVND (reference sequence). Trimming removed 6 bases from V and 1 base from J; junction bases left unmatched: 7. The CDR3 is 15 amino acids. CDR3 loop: CASSGIGQGNTEAFF. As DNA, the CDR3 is TGTGCCAGTAGCGGAATTGGACAGGGGAACACTGAAGCTTTCTTT.

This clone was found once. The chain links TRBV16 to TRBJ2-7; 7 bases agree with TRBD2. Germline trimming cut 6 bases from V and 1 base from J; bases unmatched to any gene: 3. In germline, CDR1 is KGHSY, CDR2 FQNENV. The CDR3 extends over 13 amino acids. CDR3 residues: CASSSGRSYEQYF. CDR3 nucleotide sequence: TGTGCCAGCAGTTCCGGGAGGTCCTACGAGCAGTACTTC.

In nucleotides, the CDR3 is TGTGCCAGCAGTGATGGGTGGGGGCGAAGCAATCAGCCCCAGCATTTT. Amino acids: CASSDGWGRSNQPQHF. This chain connects TRBV6-2 or TRBV6-3 to TRBJ1-5; perhaps TRBD1 as D (6 bases). The germline gives CDR1 MNHEY, CDR2 SVGEGT. The CDR3 is 16 residues long. The ends were cut back, 5 bases at V and 1 base at J, with 15 bases in the middle.

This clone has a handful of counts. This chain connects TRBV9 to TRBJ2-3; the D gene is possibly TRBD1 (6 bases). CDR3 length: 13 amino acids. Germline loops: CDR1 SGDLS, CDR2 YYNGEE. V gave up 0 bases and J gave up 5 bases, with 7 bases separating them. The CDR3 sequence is CASSVGGRDTQYF. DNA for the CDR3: TGTGCCAGCAGCGTAGGGGGGCGAGATACGCAGTATTTT.